The 23 T cell receptor beta chains presented below share a single source sample, sequenced in a study of control samples from healthy donors and cancer patients. Repertoires were generated with immunoSEQ multiplex PCR, while TCRdb's copy carries only in-frame clones and drops some. The table shows 150,000 to 200,000 clones, with 92% occurring only once. The specimen was blood. Receptor source: a woman aged 25 to 39 in good health.

Here the CDR3 reads CASSYRGPNSPLHF. The CDR3 nucleotides read TGTGCCAGCAGTTACAGGGGGCCTAATTCACCCCTCCACTTT. The chain has TRBV6-5 and TRBJ1-6; 7 bases are a match to TRBD1. Germline CDR1 and CDR2: MNHEY and SVGAGI. The CDR3 is 14 residues long. The V segment lost 2 bases and the J segment 6 bases; nucleotides outside the gene matches: 1.

The rearrangement links TRBV27 to TRBJ1-6; tentatively, D is TRBD1 (5 bases). Trimming stripped 5 bases from V and 3 bases from J, with 8 bases between. CDR3 length equals 14 residues. The germline CDR1 and CDR2 sequences are MNHEY and SMNVEV (reference sequence). The CDR3 DNA follows: TGTGCCAGCAGTAAGGGGAGCTATAATTCACCCCTCCACTTT. It encodes CASSKGSYNSPLHF.

The chain carries TRBV19 and TRBJ1-5; TRBD1 matches 9 bases. Germline V gene sequence: CDR1 LNHDA, CDR2 SQIVND (reference sequence). Losses at the gene ends were 1 base for V and 5 bases for J; bases not matched to a gene: 3. The CDR3 contains 15 residues. CDR3 coding DNA: TGTGCCAGTAGTATAGGGGACAGGGTGGATCAGCCCCAGCATTTT. Encoded protein: CASSIGDRVDQPQHF.

This chain connects TRBV2 to TRBJ1-5; 9 positions match TRBD1. Germline CDR1 reads SNHLY; CDR2 reads FYNNEI. The CDR3 sequence is 16 residues long. V lost 7 bases, J lost 0 bases, and 7 bases stayed unmatched. CDR3 sequence reads: CASNTGGTYSNQPQHF. CDR3 in DNA: TGTGCCAGCAATACAGGGGGCACGTATAGCAATCAGCCCCAGCATTTT. The variable domain in full, with the rest retrieved from reference TRBV2 and TRBJ1-5, is EPEVTQTPSHQVTQMGQEVILRCVPISNHLYFYWYRQILGQKVEFLVSFYNNEISEKSEIFDDQFSVERPDGSNFTLKIRSTKLEDSAMYFCASNTGGTYSNQPQHFGDGTRLSIL.

CDR3 loop: CASSRPPTGRADYEQYF. Here the CDR3 DNA reads TGTGCCAGCAGTCGACCCCCTACCGGGAGGGCCGACTACGAGCAGTACTTC. The V and J genes are TRBV28 and TRBJ2-7, with 8 positions matching TRBD2. CDR3 length: 17 amino acids. Germline trimming cut 5 bases from V and 3 bases from J; bases unmatched to any gene: 15. Germline V CDR1 and CDR2: MDHEN, SYDVKM.

This clone was observed a single time. This chain connects TRBV4-3 to TRBJ2-2; unclear D gene. Trimming took 5 bases from V and 2 from J, leaving 9 bases between them. Germline V gene sequence: CDR1 LGHNA, CDR2 YSLEER. CDR3 size: 14 residues. This chain's CDR3 is CASSVQRNTGELFF. The DNA of the CDR3 is TGCGCCAGCAGCGTACAGCGTAACACCGGGGAGCTGTTTTTT.

V and J are TRBV7-2 and TRBJ2-1; 7 nucleotides line up with TRBD2. Germline V CDR1 and CDR2: SGHTA, FQGNSA. The CDR3 contains 12 residues. The junction had 1 base not matched to a gene; V was cut back by 4 bases and J by 7 bases. The CDR3 here is CASSSGGNEQFF. The CDR3 DNA is TGTGCCAGCAGCTCCGGGGGGAATGAGCAGTTCTTC.

The chain links TRBV4-1 to TRBJ1-2; TRBD1 agrees at 8 bases. The CDR3 consists of 18 residues. The V and J ends lost 2 bases and 3 bases, in that order; junction bases with no gene match: 14. Germline values: CDR1 MGHRA, CDR2 YSYEKL. The CDR3 sequence: CASSQLINNRGKDYGYTF. CDR3 nucleotides: TGCGCCAGCAGCCAACTAATCAACAACAGGGGGAAGGACTATGGCTACACCTTC.

This rearrangement joins TRBV28 to TRBJ2-6; the match to TRBD2 covers 7 bases. Trimming removed 7 bases from V and 0 bases from J; junction bases left unmatched: 9. The CDR3 is 17 residues long. Germline V gene sequence: CDR1 MDHEN, CDR2 SYDVKM. The CDR3 protein is CASNRAGELSGANVLTF. DNA of the CDR3: TGTGCCAGCAATCGGGCGGGAGAGCTCTCTGGGGCCAACGTCCTGACTTTC.

The chain uses TRBV28 and TRBJ2-1; D may match TRBD1 or TRBD2 (6 bases each). Trimming cost V 6 bases and J 6 bases, with 18 bases left between them. Germline-derived CDR1 and CDR2 are MDHEN and SYDVKM. CDR3 size: 15 residues. CDR3 in DNA: TGTGCCAGCAGGTCCGGGGGCGGAGGGGTCAATGAGCAGTTCTTC. Residues: CASRSGGGGVNEQFF.

V usage is TRBV10-1 and J usage is TRBJ1-6, with D unclear. The CDR3 runs to 19 residues. Looked up from germline, CDR1 is WNHNN and CDR2 is SYGVQD (reference sequence). V dropped 7 bases and J dropped 0 bases, with 22 bases sitting between them. DNA for the CDR3: TGCGCCAGCATTGGGCCCAAATACAGAGGAAGCTCCTATAATTCACCCCTCCACTTT. Translated: CASIGPKYRGSSYNSPLHF.

This chain joins TRBV28 and TRBJ1-2; D not resolved. V was pared by 4 bases and J by 5 bases, with 2 bases between. The CDR3 length is 10 residues. Germline values: CDR1 MDHEN, CDR2 SYDVKM. The CDR3 loop is CASSSYGYTF. The CDR3 DNA reads TGTGCCAGCAGTTCTTATGGCTACACCTTC.

The chain links TRBV2 to TRBJ2-3; D perhaps matches TRBD1 (6 bases). In germline, CDR1 is SNHLY, CDR2 FYNNEI. There are 14 residues in the CDR3. Trimming left V 7 bases short and J 0 bases short, with 11 bases between. CDR3 loop: CASMHRASTDTQYF. Here the CDR3 DNA reads TGTGCCAGCATGCACAGGGCTAGCACAGATACGCAGTATTTT.

The V call is TRBV7-2, the J call TRBJ1-1, with unresolved D. The CDR3 loop spans 13 amino acids. The V and J ends lost 5 bases and 1 base respectively, with 8 bases between them. Germline values: CDR1 SGHTA, CDR2 FQGNSA. The CDR3 loop reads CASSRQANTEAFF. The CDR3 DNA reads TGTGCCAGCAGCCGCCAGGCGAACACTGAAGCTTTCTTT.

V and J are TRBV28 and TRBJ2-7; a weak D match, TRBD1 (5 bases). This CDR3 comprises 15 residues. Trimming took 7 bases from V and 2 from J, leaving 18 bases between them. In germline, CDR1 is MDHEN, CDR2 SYDVKM. The CDR3, as DNA: TGTGCCAGCAAGGGAAGGGGCATAGGCACCTACGAGCAGTACTTC. This codes for CASKGRGIGTYEQYF.

V gene TRBV2 combines with J gene TRBJ1-3, with D hard to call. The length of the CDR3 is 14 residues. The germline CDR1 and CDR2 sequences are SNHLY and FYNNEI. The V end lost 3 bases, the J end lost 2 bases, and 8 bases lay between the germline ends. The CDR3 DNA is TGTGCCAGCAGTGAGTCGGGGACTGGAAACACCATATATTTT. This gives the protein CASSESGTGNTIYF. Drawing the rest from reference TRBV2 and TRBJ1-3, the complete variable domain is EPEVTQTPSHQVTQMGQEVILRCVPISNHLYFYWYRQILGQKVEFLVSFYNNEISEKSEIFDDQFSVERPDGSNFTLKIRSTKLEDSAMYFCASSESGTGNTIYFGEGSWLTVV.

This clone was found once. J is TRBJ1-2 and V is TRBV5-1; maybe TRBD1 (6 bases). This CDR3 region has 13 residues. Trimming left V 6 bases short and J 2 bases short, with 11 bases between. Germline assignment: CDR1 SGHRS and CDR2 YFSETQ. CDR3 sequence: CASTHGQNYGYTF. The CDR3 DNA sequence: TGCGCCAGCACCCATGGACAGAACTATGGCTACACCTTC.

This clone came up a few times. V gene TRBV19 combines with J gene TRBJ1-6, with a weak D call TRBD1 (5 bases). CDR3 length equals 15 residues. V was clipped by 5 bases and J by 7 bases, with 15 bases between them. Germline values: CDR1 LNHDA, CDR2 SQIVND (reference sequence). The CDR3 DNA sequence: TGTGCCAGTAGTCTGATGCGGGGGATGAATTCACCCCTCCACTTT. Its translation: CASSLMRGMNSPLHF.

The chain employs TRBV9 and TRBJ2-1, with TRBD2 as a possible D gene (5 bases). The length of the CDR3 is 15 residues. Germline V gene data show CDR1 as SGDLS and CDR2 as YYNGEE. Deletions cut 0 bases from V and 4 bases from J, with 11 bases between. The CDR3 DNA is TGTGCCAGCAGCGTAGGTGCGGGTGGATACAATGAGCAGTTCTTC. Translation: CASSVGAGGYNEQFF.

The rearrangement links TRBV27 to TRBJ2-7, with D possibly being TRBD2 (6 bases). Trimming took off 6 bases at V and 4 bases at J, with 13 bases between the two ends. CDR1 and CDR2 (germline): MNHEY, SMNVEV (reference sequence). The length of the CDR3 is 13 residues. CDR3 DNA sequence: TGTGCCAGCAGGGGGATCGGGAGTTACGAGCAGTACTTC. Residues: CASRGIGSYEQYF.

J is TRBJ1-3 and V is TRBV12-3 or TRBV12-4, with a tentative D call TRBD1 (6 bases). The CDR3 runs to 13 residues. V dropped 4 bases and J dropped 12 bases, with 16 bases sitting between them. As DNA, the CDR3 is TGTGCCAGCAGTTCCGAAAGGGGGAATATCATATATTTT. Encoded protein: CASSSERGNIIYF.

This clone was seen once. In nucleotides, the CDR3 is TGCGCCAGCAGCTTTCTAGCGGGAAGCAATGAGCAGTTCTTC. Translation: CASSFLAGSNEQFF. This chain joins TRBV5-1 and TRBJ2-1; 9 nucleotides agree with TRBD2. CDR1 and CDR2 from the germline V gene are SGHRS and YFSETQ. The CDR3 is made up of 14 amino acids. The V segment lost 2 bases and the J segment 6 bases; nucleotides outside the gene matches: 3.

This rearrangement joins TRBV6-5 to TRBJ1-1; D may be TRBD1 (5 bases). The CDR3 loop spans 13 amino acids. Germline V gene lookup returns CDR1 MNHEY and CDR2 SVGAGI. V was shortened by 11 bases and J by 4 bases, with 17 bases between the two germline ends. CDR3: CAGHGRRGTEAFF. In DNA form, the CDR3 reads TGTGCCGGTCATGGGAGGAGGGGCACTGAAGCTTTCTTT.